The 10 T cell receptor beta chains presented below share a single source sample, sequenced in a study of cytomegalovirus exposure and HLA in healthy donors. TCRdb's copy holds only in-frame clones and misses some; the assay was immunoSEQ multiplex PCR. The table records 60,000 to 65,000 clones, about 95% of them present only once. The sample comprised PBMCs. These receptors came from a woman younger than 30 in good health and CMV-seronegative.

The J gene is TRBJ2-2, the V gene TRBV5-1; 7 bases fit TRBD1. Germline values: CDR1 SGHRS, CDR2 YFSETQ. The CDR3 loop spans 15 amino acids. Trimming took 5 bases from V and 2 from J; bases not matched to a gene: 6. CDR3 residues: CASRQGQLNTGELFF. In nucleotides, the CDR3 is TGCGCCAGCAGACAGGGACAGTTAAACACCGGGGAGCTGTTTTTT.

The genes are TRBV7-3 and TRBJ2-5; no clear D gene. This CDR3 has 13 residues. Germline V gene data show CDR1 as SGHTA and CDR2 as FQGTGA. Trimming removed 1 base at V and 2 bases at J, with 5 bases between. CDR3 amino acids: CASSLMRQETQYF. Here the CDR3 DNA reads TGTGCCAGCAGCTTAATGCGGCAAGAGACCCAGTACTTC.

The chain employs TRBV18 and TRBJ2-1; D remains ambiguous. The CDR3 totals 12 residues. Germline CDR1 reads KGHSH; CDR2 reads LQKENI. V was pared by 1 base and J by 8 bases, with 6 bases between. The CDR3 reads CASSPLAYEQFF. In nucleotides, the CDR3 is TGTGCCAGCTCACCACTGGCCTATGAGCAGTTCTTC.

V usage is TRBV19 and J usage is TRBJ2-1; 10 bases are a match to TRBD2. The CDR3 is made up of 13 amino acids. Germline values: CDR1 LNHDA, CDR2 SQIVND (reference sequence). Trimming cost V 1 base and J 14 bases; bases outside gene matches: 5. CDR3 region: CASSIGDGLAEFF. DNA for the CDR3: TGTGCCAGTAGTATAGGGGACGGACTAGCGGAGTTCTTC. Supplemented by reference TRBV19 and TRBJ2-1, the full variable domain reads DGGITQSPKYLFRKEGQNVTLSCEQNLNHDAMYWYRQDPGQGLRLIYYSQIVNDFQKGDIAEGYSVSREKKESFPLTVTSAQKNPTAFYLCASSIGDGLAEFFGPGTRLTVL.

On this clone itself: Its ends do not fully match the called genes, so a read error is possible. The chain links TRBV29-1 to TRBJ2-7; D may be TRBD1 (6 bases). CDR3 length: 12 residues. Germline V CDR1 and CDR2: SQVTM, ANQGSEA. CDR3 region: CSVEGGAYEQYF. CDR3 nucleotides: TGCAGCGTCGAAGGGGGAGCCTACGAGCAGTACTTC.

V usage is TRBV11-2 and J usage is TRBJ2-5; possible D gene TRBD2, 5 bases. V gave up 1 base and J gave up 5 bases, with 11 bases separating them. The CDR3 loop spans 14 amino acids. Germline CDR1 SGHAT, CDR2 FQNNGV. The CDR3 region is CASSLGRRQETQYF. The CDR3 coding sequence is TGTGCCAGCAGCTTAGGCAGGAGGCAGGAGACCCAGTACTTC.

The chain employs TRBV5-1 and TRBJ1-3; D uncertain. The CDR3 is made up of 14 amino acids. CDR1 is SGHRS, CDR2 YFSETQ, per germline. V lost 4 bases, J lost 4 bases, and 12 bases lay in between. The CDR3 region is CASSPGESGNTIYF. The CDR3 coding sequence is TGCGCCAGCAGCCCCGGGGAGAGCGGAAACACCATATATTTT.

The V call is TRBV7-2, the J call TRBJ2-3, with 8 bases matching TRBD1. The CDR3 covers 17 residues. CDR1 and CDR2 from the germline V gene are SGHTA and FQGNSA. V lost 2 bases to trimming and J lost 1 base; unmatched junction nucleotides: 8. The CDR3 loop reads CASSLQRPGQGTDTQYF. CDR3 bases: TGTGCCAGCAGCTTACAGCGACCGGGACAGGGCACAGATACGCAGTATTTT. The full variable domain, rest sourced from reference TRBV7-2 and TRBJ2-3, is GAGVSQSPSNKVTEKGKDVELRCDPISGHTALYWYRQSLGQGLEFLIYFQGNSAPDKSGLPSDRFSAERTGGSVSTLTIQRTQQEDSAVYLCASSLQRPGQGTDTQYFGPGTRLTVL.

The V gene is TRBV2, the J gene TRBJ2-3; D may be TRBD1 (6 bases). CDR1 is SNHLY, CDR2 FYNNEI, per germline. Between the trimmed V and J ends, which lost 3 bases and 6 bases, there was a span of 16 bases. This CDR3 has 15 residues. In nucleotides, the CDR3 is TGTGCCAGCAGTGAGGACAGCGCCATCAGGGATACGCAGTATTTT. Translating gives CASSEDSAIRDTQYF. The variable domain in full, with the rest retrieved from reference TRBV2 and TRBJ2-3, is EPEVTQTPSHQVTQMGQEVILRCVPISNHLYFYWYRQILGQKVEFLVSFYNNEISEKSEIFDDQFSVERPDGSNFTLKIRSTKLEDSAMYFCASSEDSAIRDTQYFGPGTRLTVL.

V is TRBV7-9 and J is TRBJ2-1; TRBD2 might be the D (6 bases). Deletions cut 9 bases from V and 4 bases from J, with 16 bases between. Germline loops: CDR1 SEHNR, CDR2 FQNEAQ (reference sequence). The CDR3 totals 14 residues. CDR3 region: CASGRTSGYNEQFF. CDR3 coding DNA: TGTGCCAGTGGGAGGACATCCGGGTACAATGAGCAGTTCTTC.